This T cell receptor beta chain comes out of a study of blood T cells in healthy people across ages. PCR was performed a second time for about 6 to 12 cycles using a sample-barcoded 5' primer and a J-beta primer mix. CDR3-containing paired-end reads numbered at least 3 million in each sample. TCRdb re-analysed the 5' RACE reads in MiXCR, keeping a single row per CDR3 protein. The sample consists of some 760,000 distinct CDR3 sequences, around a quarter of them appearing once. V was pared by 0 bases and J by 6 bases, with 6 bases between. The V gene's germline CDR1 is SGHKS and CDR2 YYEKEE (reference sequence). CDR3 size: 13 residues. This clonotype has just a few counts. The same sample was also studied in work on T cells of mothers and their children. That source adds: The authors added sample barcodes and 2-4 random nucleotides using the M1S primer of the second PCR.

Sequences were obtained from blood. The clonotype originates from a boy between 10 and 17 years old in good health. The chain recombines TRBV5-5 with TRBJ1-4; D ambiguous. The CDR3 DNA sequence: TGTGCCAGCAGCTTGGGATGGGATGAAAAACTGTTTTTT. It translates to CASSLGWDEKLFF.